These 2 T cell receptor beta chains came from one sample sequenced in a study of CD8+CD57+ T cells in acquired aplastic anemia. Using genomic DNA as the template, TCR beta VDJ and CDR3 profiling was carried out. TCRdb re-derived calls from the reads in MiXCR, one entry per CDR3 protein. The sample has more than 250,000 distinct CDR3 sequences; 55% to 65% are singletons. The specimen was sorted CD4+, CD8+, or CD8+CD57+ T cells (not recorded which) from PBMCs. These TCRs come from a human donor with severe aplastic anemia or a healthy control (not recorded which).

This clonotype appeared a few times. V is TRBV6-5 and J is TRBJ1-2; D possibly corresponds to TRBD1 (5 bases). The V end was cut by 2 bases, the J end by 6 bases, with 25 bases between. Germline loops: CDR1 MNHEY, CDR2 SVGAGI. This CDR3 spans 18 amino acids. CDR3 region: CASSYRASAMGRPNGYTF. The CDR3 DNA reads as TGTGCCAGCAGTTACCGCGCTTCCGCAATGGGACGGCCTAATGGCTACACCTTC.

CDR3 nucleotide sequence: TGCAGTGCCCCTCGGAGTGGCGCTAGAGGAAGTCGCTACACCTTC. This translates into CSAPRSGARGSRYTF. The chain links TRBV20-1 to TRBJ1-2; unclear D gene. The CDR3 covers 15 residues. The V and J ends lost 6 bases and 9 bases respectively, with 26 bases between them. The V gene's germline CDR1 is DFQATT and CDR2 SNEGSKA (reference sequence).